This T cell receptor (beta chain) was observed in a study of CD8 T cells in Susac syndrome. Germline-derived CDR1 and CDR2 are MNHEY and SMNVEV (reference sequence). This CDR3 is 17 amino acids long. RNA was extracted with the RNeasy kit, and a quantity of about 0.45 to 1 ug was reverse transcribed using random hexamers. TCRdb re-derived calls from the immunoSEQ multiplex PCR reads in MiXCR, one entry per CDR3 protein. Here the sample spans 200,000 or so distinct CDR3 sequences, around 90% being singletons. Concerning this clonotype itself: A junction boundary mismatches the germline segment, possibly from a read error.

The source of this sequence is a human donor with multiple sclerosis. Material: CD8+ T cells from PBMCs. V gene TRBV27 combines with J gene TRBJ1-5, with D possibly TRBD1 on 5 matching bases. The CDR3 here is CASSLYRGPGNRQPQHF. In DNA form, the CDR3 reads TGTGCTAGCAGTTTATATAGGGGTCCCGGCAATCGTCAGCCCCAGCATTTT.